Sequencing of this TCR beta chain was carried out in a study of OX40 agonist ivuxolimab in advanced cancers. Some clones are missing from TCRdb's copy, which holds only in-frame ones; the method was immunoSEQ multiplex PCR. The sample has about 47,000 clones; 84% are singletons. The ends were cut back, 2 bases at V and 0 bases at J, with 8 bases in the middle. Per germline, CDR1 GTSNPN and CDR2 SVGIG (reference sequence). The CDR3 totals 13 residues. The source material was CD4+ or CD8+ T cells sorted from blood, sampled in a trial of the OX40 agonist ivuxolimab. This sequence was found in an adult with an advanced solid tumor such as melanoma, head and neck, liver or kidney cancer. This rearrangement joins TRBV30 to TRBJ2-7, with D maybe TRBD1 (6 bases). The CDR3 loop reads CAWSTGSSYEQYF. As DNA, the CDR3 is TGTGCCTGGAGTACAGGGAGCTCCTACGAGCAGTACTTC.